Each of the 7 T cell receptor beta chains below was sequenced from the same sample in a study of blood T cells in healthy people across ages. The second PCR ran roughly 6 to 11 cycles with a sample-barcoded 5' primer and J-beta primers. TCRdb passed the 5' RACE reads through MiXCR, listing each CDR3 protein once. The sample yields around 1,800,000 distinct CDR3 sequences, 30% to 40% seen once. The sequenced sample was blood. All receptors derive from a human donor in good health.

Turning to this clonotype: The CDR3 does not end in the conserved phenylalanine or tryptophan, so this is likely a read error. The CDR3 region is CASSLVPGGVGTDTQYL. For the CDR3, the DNA is TGTGCCAGCAGCTTAGTACCAGGGGGGGTGGGGACAGATACGCAGTATTTG. The chain carries TRBV11-2 and TRBJ2-3; D may be TRBD1 or TRBD2 (7 bases each). The CDR3 totals 17 residues. V lost 1 base and J lost 3, with 17 bases in between. In germline, CDR1 is SGHAT, CDR2 FQNNGV.

CDR3 in amino acids: CASSLALDRYEQYF. The CDR3 DNA sequence: TGTGCCAGCAGCTTAGCCTTGGACAGATACGAGCAGTACTTC. This sequence joins TRBV7-7 and TRBJ2-7; weak D call: TRBD1 (6 bases). This CDR3 has 14 amino acids. Trimming cost V 0 bases and J 4 bases, with 10 bases left between them. CDR1 and CDR2 from the germline V gene are SSHAT and FNYEAQ (reference sequence).

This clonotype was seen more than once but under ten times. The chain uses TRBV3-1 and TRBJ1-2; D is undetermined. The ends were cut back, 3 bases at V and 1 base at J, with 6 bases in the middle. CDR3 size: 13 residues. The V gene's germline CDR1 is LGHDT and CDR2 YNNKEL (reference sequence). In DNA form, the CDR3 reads TGTGCCAGCAGCCAGGCGGATAACTATGGCTACACCTTC. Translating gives CASSQADNYGYTF.

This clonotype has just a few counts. For the CDR3, the DNA is TGCAGTGATGTCGGGGCGGGAGATACGCAGTATTTT. Translated: CSDVGAGDTQYF. The rearrangement links TRBV20-1 to TRBJ2-3; D is perhaps TRBD1 or TRBD2 (5 bases each). Deletions cut 7 bases from V and 5 bases from J, with 13 bases between. The CDR3 totals 12 residues. Germline CDR1 is DFQATT and CDR2 is SNEGSKA (reference sequence).

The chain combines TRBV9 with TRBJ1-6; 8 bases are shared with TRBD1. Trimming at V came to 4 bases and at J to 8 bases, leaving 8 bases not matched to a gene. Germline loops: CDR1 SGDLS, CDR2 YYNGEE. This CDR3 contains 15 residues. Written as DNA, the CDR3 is TGTGCCAGCAGCTCCAGACAGGGGTTAGATTCACCCCTCCACTTT. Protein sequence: CASSSRQGLDSPLHF.

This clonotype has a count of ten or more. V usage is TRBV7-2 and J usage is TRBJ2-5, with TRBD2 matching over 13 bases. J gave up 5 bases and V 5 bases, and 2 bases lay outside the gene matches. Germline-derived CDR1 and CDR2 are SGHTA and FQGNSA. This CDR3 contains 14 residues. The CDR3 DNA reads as TGTGCCAGCAGCACGGGACTAGCGGGGGAGACCCAGTACTTC. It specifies CASSTGLAGETQYF.

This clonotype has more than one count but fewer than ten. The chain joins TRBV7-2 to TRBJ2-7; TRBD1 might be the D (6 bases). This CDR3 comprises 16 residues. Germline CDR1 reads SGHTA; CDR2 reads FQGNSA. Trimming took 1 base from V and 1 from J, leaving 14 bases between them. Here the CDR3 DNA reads TGTGCCAGCAGCTTAGTTTGGACAGTGAAGTCCTACGAGCAGTACTTC. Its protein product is CASSLVWTVKSYEQYF.